One and the same sample provided the 19 T cell receptor beta chains below, sequenced in a study of T cell changes during pregnancy in multiple sclerosis. The repertoire was sequenced with immunoSEQ multiplex PCR; TCRdb's copy has only in-frame clones and lacks some. The sample lists tens of thousands of clones, around 94% seen once, with roughly 5.4% in the top ten. Sequences were derived from CD8+ T cells from peripheral blood mononuclear cells, sampled before pregnancy. These receptors all stem from a female donor with multiple sclerosis, enrolled in a pregnancy study.

This clone was observed a single time. The chain links TRBV19 to TRBJ2-1, with 8 bases matching TRBD2. CDR3 length equals 13 residues. Trimming took 8 bases from V and 6 from J; bases not matched to a gene: 6. Germline values: CDR1 LNHDA, CDR2 SQIVND (reference sequence). The CDR3 sequence is CASEAGVANEQFF. The DNA of the CDR3 is TGTGCCAGTGAAGCGGGAGTAGCCAATGAGCAGTTCTTC.

The CDR3 nucleotides are TGTGCCAGCAGGAGGGACGGGGGAACTGAAGCTTTCTTT. Amino acids: CASRRDGGTEAFF. The chain links TRBV2 to TRBJ1-1; D might be TRBD1 (5 bases). The V gene's germline CDR1 is SNHLY and CDR2 FYNNEI. The ends were cut back, 6 bases at V and 5 bases at J, with 13 bases in the middle. CDR3 length: 13 amino acids.

V usage is TRBV28 and J usage is TRBJ1-2; D possibly corresponds to TRBD1 (5 bases). From germline, CDR1 is MDHEN and CDR2 SYDVKM. V gave up 4 bases and J gave up 0 bases, with 12 bases separating them. This CDR3 spans 15 amino acids. CDR3 sequence (DNA): TGTGCCAGCAGTTCCCCGACAGAGGCTAACTATGGCTACACCTTC. It codes for CASSSPTEANYGYTF.

The J gene is TRBJ1-4, the V gene TRBV2, with 12 bases matching TRBD1. The V and J ends lost 10 bases and 0 bases, in that order; junction bases with no gene match: 9. The CDR3 is made up of 17 amino acids. The V gene's germline CDR1 is SNHLY and CDR2 FYNNEI. The CDR3 sequence: CATQGTGGAATNEKLFF. CDR3 coding DNA: TGTGCCACCCAGGGGACAGGGGGCGCGGCAACTAATGAAAAACTGTTTTTT. Full variable domain (remainder filled in from reference TRBV2 and TRBJ1-4): EPEVTQTPSHQVTQMGQEVILRCVPISNHLYFYWYRQILGQKVEFLVSFYNNEISEKSEIFDDQFSVERPDGSNFTLKIRSTKLEDSAMYFCATQGTGGAATNEKLFFGSGTQLSVL.

The rearrangement uses TRBV19 and TRBJ2-1; TRBD2 aligns across 11 bases. In germline, CDR1 is LNHDA, CDR2 SQIVND (reference sequence). The CDR3 length is 15 residues. V dropped 2 bases and J dropped 6; count of bases not matched to a gene: 3. CDR3 in amino acids: CASSITSGSINEQFF. The CDR3 DNA sequence: TGTGCCAGTAGTATAACTAGCGGGAGTATCAATGAGCAGTTCTTC.

The rearrangement joins TRBV2 to TRBJ1-1; D is unclear. Between the trimmed V and J ends, which lost 10 bases and 0 bases, there was a span of 12 bases. Germline V gives CDR1 SNHLY, CDR2 FYNNEI. The CDR3 spans 13 residues. CDR3 amino acids: CAIIQDMNTEAFF. CDR3 in DNA: TGTGCCATCATACAAGACATGAACACTGAAGCTTTCTTT.

The gene calls are TRBV14 and TRBJ2-3; D is possibly TRBD2 (6 bases). CDR1 is SGHDN, CDR2 FVKESK, per germline. The CDR3 consists of 17 residues. V dropped 1 base and J dropped 1 base, with 15 bases sitting between them. This chain's CDR3 is CASSQAGVIVGTDTQYF. Here the CDR3 DNA reads TGTGCCAGCAGCCAAGCGGGAGTAATAGTGGGCACAGATACGCAGTATTTT.

The sample holds one count of this clone. The chain combines TRBV29-1 with TRBJ2-2, with D tentatively TRBD1 (5 bases). V was clipped by 6 bases and J by 0 bases, with 8 bases between them. CDR3 length: 13 residues. Per the germline V gene, CDR1 is SQVTM and CDR2 is ANQGSEA. The CDR3, as DNA: TGCAGCGTGGCAGGGACGAACACCGGGGAGCTGTTTTTT. It encodes CSVAGTNTGELFF.

This clone was counted a single time. This chain uses TRBV4-1 with TRBJ1-1, with D hard to call. The V end was cut by 3 bases, the J end by 0 bases, with 11 bases between. Germline CDR1 and CDR2: MGHRA and YSYEKL. The CDR3 sequence is 15 residues long. The CDR3 bases are TGCGCCAGCAGCCAGAATGCGGCTATGAACACTGAAGCTTTCTTT. Protein sequence: CASSQNAAMNTEAFF.

The rearrangement uses TRBV7-2 and TRBJ1-2; a weak D match, TRBD1 (6 bases). V lost 4 bases to trimming and J lost 5 bases, with 29 bases between them. Germline V gives CDR1 SGHTA, CDR2 FQGNSA. This CDR3 contains 19 residues. CDR3 sequence reads: CASSYPRRVPGASEYGYTF. The CDR3 DNA is TGTGCCAGCAGCTACCCCCGACGGGTTCCAGGGGCCTCGGAATATGGCTACACCTTC.

V is TRBV6-6 and J is TRBJ1-1, with 8 bases matching TRBD1. The CDR3 loop spans 15 amino acids. Germline V gives CDR1 MNHNY, CDR2 SVGAGI (reference sequence). Trimming at V came to 6 bases and at J to 1 base, leaving 7 bases not matched to a gene. The CDR3 loop is CASSSWTGRNTEAFF. For the CDR3, the DNA is TGTGCCAGCAGCTCCTGGACAGGGAGGAACACTGAAGCTTTCTTT.

The J gene is TRBJ2-3, the V gene TRBV9; D is perhaps TRBD1 (6 bases). The germline gives CDR1 SGDLS, CDR2 YYNGEE. This CDR3 is 15 amino acids long. V gave up 0 bases and J gave up 1 base, with 9 bases separating them. CDR3 coding DNA: TGTGCCAGCAGCGTAGGAGCAGGGGGCACAGATACGCAGTATTTT. It codes for CASSVGAGGTDTQYF.

This sequence joins TRBV4-1 and TRBJ1-1; D is ambiguous. This CDR3 is 15 amino acids long. Germline assignment: CDR1 MGHRA and CDR2 YSYEKL. Trimming left V 0 bases short and J 4 bases short, with 12 bases between. CDR3 loop: CASSQDRGGPTEAFF. DNA of the CDR3: TGCGCCAGCAGCCAAGATCGCGGAGGACCCACTGAAGCTTTCTTT.

The rearrangement joins TRBV6-5 to TRBJ2-1; 11 bases are a match to TRBD2. V lost 2 bases and J lost 9; bases outside the gene matches: 9. CDR1 and CDR2 from the germline V gene are MNHEY and SVGAGI. CDR3 length equals 16 residues. The CDR3 DNA follows: TGTGCCAGCAGTTACGGTACTAGCGGGAGTTTCGCTGAGCAGTTCTTC. As protein: CASSYGTSGSFAEQFF.

The chain combines TRBV2 with TRBJ2-7; 7 bases line up with TRBD1. With 8 bases clipped from V and 5 bases from J, the junction kept 12 bases outside the gene matches. Germline CDR1 and CDR2: SNHLY and FYNNEI. The CDR3 is made up of 14 amino acids. The CDR3: CASERQGGSDEQYF. The DNA for the CDR3 is TGTGCCAGCGAAAGACAGGGTGGGTCCGACGAGCAGTACTTC.

The chain links TRBV6-5 to TRBJ2-1, with 9 bases lining up with TRBD2. CDR3 length: 15 amino acids. Germline values: CDR1 MNHEY, CDR2 SVGAGI. Unmatched junction bases numbered 5, after V lost 2 bases and J lost 6 bases. The CDR3 DNA is TGTGCCAGCAGTTACATTGGGACTAGCACCAATGAGCAGTTCTTC. It specifies CASSYIGTSTNEQFF.

This sequence joins TRBV4-2 and TRBJ2-5; 10 bases match TRBD1. The CDR3 extends over 15 amino acids. Germline trimming cut 4 bases from V and 2 bases from J; bases unmatched to any gene: 4. The V gene's germline CDR1 is LGHNA and CDR2 YNFKEQ. The CDR3 spells CASSLGTGDQETQYF. In DNA, the CDR3 is TGTGCCAGCAGCCTAGGGACAGGGGATCAAGAGACCCAGTACTTC.

The V and J genes are TRBV9 and TRBJ2-7; 7 bases line up with TRBD2. CDR3 length: 16 residues. CDR1 and CDR2 (germline): SGDLS, YYNGEE. V lost 3 bases, J lost 5 bases, and 14 bases stayed unmatched. The CDR3 loop reads CASSAPSGGSVDEQYF. CDR3 bases: TGTGCCAGCAGCGCTCCGAGTGGCGGGAGCGTCGACGAGCAGTACTTC.

V and J are TRBV7-6 and TRBJ2-3; 15 positions match TRBD2. Losses at the gene ends were 5 bases for V and 7 bases for J; bases not matched to a gene: 10. Germline V gene data show CDR1 as SGHVS and CDR2 as FNYEAQ. CDR3 size: 17 residues. The CDR3 DNA follows: TGTGCCAGCAGCCCCTCTGGACTAGCGGGAGGGCCAAATACGCAGTATTTT. It yields the protein CASSPSGLAGGPNTQYF.